The rows below give T cell receptor beta chains drawn from one sample of a study of T cells after yellow fever vaccination. MiXCR, applied by TCRdb to the 5' RACE reads, yields one record per CDR3 protein. The sample holds some 670,000 distinct CDR3 sequences, 9% to 15% seen once. Sequences were derived from PBMCs, sampled on the day of the yellow fever booster vaccination. The receptors were gathered from a man aged 30-40 years who received the YFV17D yellow fever vaccine. Both conserved end residues are part of each CDR3. D genes are given only for firm matches. Where a row states a size, it is once, few, many or the class of an expanded clone; other rows omit it.

cdr3_aa cdr3_nt v_call clone_size j_call d_call
CASSSTVWGEAFF TGTGCCAGCAGCTCGACAGTTTGGGGTGAAGCTTTCTTT TRBV5-6 - TRBJ1-1 -
CASSLFGTVQFF TGTGCCAGCAGCTTATTCGGGACGGTTCAGTTCTTC TRBV11-2 - TRBJ2-1 -
CASSYYDRVVEQYF TGTGCCAGCAGTTACTATGACAGGGTGGTCGAGCAGTACTTC TRBV6-2/TRBV6-3 once TRBJ2-7 TRBD1
CASSGSGNEKLFF TGTGCCAGCAGCGGGTCAGGAAATGAAAAACTGTTTTTT TRBV9 few TRBJ1-4 -
CVSSAGTANGQETQYF TGTGTCAGCAGCGCCGGGACAGCGAACGGACAAGAGACCCAGTACTTC TRBV5-4 - TRBJ2-5 TRBD1
CASRRQGGTLEQFF TGTGCCAGCAGGAGACAGGGGGGGACACTTGAGCAGTTCTTC TRBV12-3/TRBV12-4 few TRBJ2-1 TRBD1
CASSYGIGALEQFF TGTGCCAGCAGTTATGGCATAGGGGCACTTGAGCAGTTCTTC TRBV6-5 few TRBJ2-1 -
CAISPRAGGDNEQFF TGTGCCATCAGCCCCCGAGCGGGAGGGGACAATGAGCAGTTCTTC TRBV10-3 few TRBJ2-1 TRBD2
CASSRYMNTEAFF TGCGCCAGCAGCCGCTACATGAACACTGAAGCTTTCTTT TRBV5-1 few TRBJ1-1 -
CASSFGTGGFETEAFF TGTGCCAGCAGCTTCGGGACAGGGGGCTTTGAAACTGAAGCTTTCTTT TRBV9 few TRBJ1-1 TRBD1
CASSLVGSGSFYEQYF TGCGCCAGCAGCTTGGTGGGTAGCGGGAGTTTCTACGAGCAGTACTTC TRBV5-1 few TRBJ2-7 TRBD2
CSASSEAGGGDTQYF TGCAGTGCTTCAAGCGAAGCGGGAGGGGGAGATACGCAGTATTTT TRBV20-1 few TRBJ2-3 TRBD2
CASSGQGASYYF TGTGCCAGCAGTGGACAGGGGGCTAGCTATTATTTT TRBV6-1 few TRBJ2-3 TRBD1
CSASPMITDTQYF TGCAGTGCTAGTCCCATGATCACAGATACGCAGTATTTT TRBV20-1 - TRBJ2-3 -
CASSFREGLDEQYF TGTGCCAGCAGCTTTCGGGAGGGACTCGACGAGCAGTACTTC TRBV7-2 - TRBJ2-7 TRBD2
CSARAWGGGGWYNEQFF TGCAGTGCTAGAGCATGGGGGGGAGGGGGTTGGTACAATGAGCAGTTCTTC TRBV20-1 - TRBJ2-1 -
CASSEGLAVRGTQYF TGTGCCAGCTCAGAGGGACTAGCGGTAAGGGGTACGCAGTATTTT TRBV12-3/TRBV12-4 many TRBJ2-3 TRBD2
CATSPPGTTDTQYF TGTGCGACCTCCCCACCCGGGACCACAGATACGCAGTATTTT TRBV6-1 few TRBJ2-3 -
CASSLAELPNEQFF TGTGCCAGCAGCTTAGCGGAACTGCCCAATGAGCAGTTCTTC TRBV7-8 - TRBJ2-1 -
CASTLGNEQYF TGCGCCAGCACGCTGGGGAACGAGCAGTACTTC TRBV5-1 - TRBJ2-7 -
CASSVPGLAGNEQFF TGTGCCAGCAGTGTACCGGGACTAGCGGGGAATGAGCAGTTCTTC TRBV6-2/TRBV6-3 few TRBJ2-1 TRBD2
CASSRLSSTEAFF TGTGCCAGCTCTAGACTGAGTTCCACTGAAGCTTTCTTT TRBV18 - TRBJ1-1 -
CASSLGGLAGVKETQYF TGCGCCAGCAGCTTGGGAGGTTTGGCGGGAGTTAAGGAGACCCAGTACTTC TRBV5-1 few TRBJ2-5 TRBD2
CASSSYSGSGYEQYF TGTGCCAGCAGCTCCTACTCGGGTAGCGGGTACGAGCAGTACTTC TRBV5-5 few TRBJ2-7 TRBD2
CASHSGTGGYEQYF TGTGCCAGCCACTCGGGGACAGGGGGCTACGAGCAGTACTTC TRBV18 few TRBJ2-7 TRBD1
CASRLVGARQETQYF TGTGCCAGCAGGTTGGTCGGCGCGCGGCAAGAGACCCAGTACTTC TRBV7-2 few TRBJ2-5 -
CASSLDVTRYGEQFF TGTGCCAGCAGCTTAGATGTTACTAGGTACGGTGAGCAGTTCTTC TRBV7-2 - TRBJ2-1 -
CASSQTSGRTGELFF TGTGCCAGCAGCCAGACTAGCGGGAGGACCGGGGAGCTGTTTTTT TRBV7-6 few TRBJ2-2 TRBD2